These T cell receptor beta chains were read from a single sample in a study of graft-versus-host responses after intestinal transplantation. Their antigens remain unidentified. The assay was immunoSEQ multiplex PCR, and TCRdb's table has in-frame clones only and misses some. The sample holds 45,000 to 60,000 clones, roughly 96% seen once. Material: unstimulated CD8+ T cells sorted from spleen or lymph node cells, obtained before transplant. These TCRs come from a human donor who was the organ donor for an intestinal transplant. The CDR3 runs from the conserved cysteine through the conserved F or W. A D gene is named only where the DNA matches it firmly. Rows may omit the clone size; those that give it use once, few, many or a size class.

. | TRBJ1-5 | . | TRBV28 | CASSSRQWESNQPQHF | TGTGCCAGCAGTTCAAGACAGTGGGAGAGCAATCAGCCCCAGCATTTT
TRBD1 | TRBJ2-1 | . | TRBV5-4 | CASSLDDRGISYNEQFF | TGTGCCAGCAGCTTGGATGACAGGGGAATTTCCTACAATGAGCAGTTCTTC
. | TRBJ2-7 | . | TRBV27 | CASSLGRGHEQYF | TGTGCCAGCAGTTTAGGCAGGGGTCACGAGCAGTACTTC
. | TRBJ1-1 | . | TRBV2 | CASSDEAMNTEAFF | TGTGCCAGCAGTGACGAGGCCATGAACACTGAAGCTTTCTTT
. | TRBJ2-1 | once | TRBV19 | CASSTGGPYNEQFF | TGTGCCAGTTCTACCGGGGGGCCCTACAATGAGCAGTTCTTC
TRBD2 | TRBJ2-1 | . | TRBV25-1 | CASSDPTLAGGVNEQFF | TGTGCCAGCAGTGACCCAACTCTAGCGGGGGGGGTCAATGAGCAGTTCTTC
. | TRBJ2-4 | . | TRBV7-9 | CASSPGTVSLAKNIQYF | TGTGCCAGCAGCCCGGGGACGGTCTCCTTAGCCAAAAACATTCAGTACTTC
TRBD1 | TRBJ1-2 | . | TRBV5-5 | CASSLALGTGAGYGYTF | TGTGCCAGCAGCTTGGCCTTGGGGACAGGGGCTGGGTATGGCTACACCTTC
. | TRBJ2-7 | . | TRBV14 | CASSQGHLYEQYF | TGTGCCAGCAGCCAAGGACACCTCTACGAGCAGTACTTC
. | TRBJ1-6 | . | TRBV27 | CASSLGESSNSPLHF | TGTGCCAGCAGTTTAGGGGAGTCAAGTAATTCACCCCTCCACTTT
. | TRBJ2-2 | . | TRBV2 | CASRNTQGSGTGELFF | TGTGCCAGCCGAAATACGCAGGGGTCAGGCACCGGGGAGCTGTTTTTT
. | TRBJ2-7 | . | TRBV13 | CASSLFSGEQYF | TGTGCCAGCAGCTTATTTTCCGGCGAGCAGTACTTC
. | TRBJ2-2 | . | TRBV18 | CASSPVGGAYTGELFF | TGTGCCAGCTCACCAGTGGGGGGCGCATACACCGGGGAGCTGTTTTTT
. | TRBJ2-7 | . | TRBV15 | CATSRDQGTAYEQYF | TGTGCCACCAGCAGAGATCAAGGGACCGCCTACGAGCAGTACTTC
TRBD1 | TRBJ2-7 | . | TRBV4-1 | CASSQVGQGNYEQYF | TGCGCCAGCAGCCAGGTCGGACAGGGTAACTACGAGCAGTACTTC
TRBD2 | TRBJ2-7 | once | TRBV19 | CATAPAVAGTYEQYF | TGTGCCACCGCCCCGGCGGTAGCGGGGACCTACGAGCAGTACTTC
. | TRBJ1-2 | . | TRBV27 | CASSLRGRGGYGYTF | TGTGCCAGCAGTTTAAGGGGGAGGGGGGGCTATGGCTACACCTTC
TRBD1 | TRBJ2-3 | . | TRBV7-8 | CASSLSVRGQSDTQYF | TGTGCCAGCAGCTTATCGGTCAGGGGGCAGTCAGATACGCAGTATTTT
. | TRBJ2-7 | once | TRBV7-9 | CASSVGSSYEQYF | TGTGCCAGCTCCGTAGGGTCCTCCTACGAGCAGTACTTC
. | TRBJ2-5 | . | TRBV5-6 | CASSLRETQYF | TGTGCCAGCAGCTTGCGTGAGACCCAGTACTTC
TRBD2 | TRBJ2-1 | . | TRBV19 | CASRTASGGSSYNEQFF | TGTGCCAGTAGGACGGCTAGCGGGGGGTCCTCCTACAATGAGCAGTTCTTC
. | TRBJ2-7 | . | TRBV14 | CASSQATGWTYEQYF | TGTGCCAGCAGCCAAGCCACAGGGTGGACCTACGAGCAGTACTTC
TRBD1 | TRBJ1-5 | . | TRBV5-4 | CASSLTQGASLNQPQHF | TGTGCCAGCAGCTTGACACAGGGGGCTTCCCTTAATCAGCCCCAGCATTTT
. | TRBJ2-3 | . | TRBV6-1 | CASSEWGPSSTDTQYF | TGTGCCAGCAGTGAATGGGGGCCGTCTAGCACAGATACGCAGTATTTT
. | TRBJ1-3 | . | TRBV6-1 | CASSEFETPTDSGNTIYF | TGTGCCAGCAGTGAATTTGAGACCCCGACAGACTCTGGAAACACCATATATTTT
. | TRBJ2-3 | . | TRBV5-4 | CASSPGTDGTDTQYF | TGTGCCAGCAGCCCCGGGACTGACGGCACAGATACGCAGTATTTT
. | TRBJ2-4 | . | TRBV5-1 | CASSLGSRDIQYF | TGCGCCAGCAGCTTGGGATCCCGGGACATTCAGTACTTC
. | TRBJ1-5 | . | TRBV4-1 | CASSQAGSSNQPQHF | TGCGCCAGCAGCCAAGCAGGGTCTAGCAATCAGCCCCAGCATTTT
. | TRBJ1-2 | . | TRBV7-2 | CASSLVAGSDYGYTF | TGTGCCAGCAGCTTAGTGGCAGGGTCGGACTATGGCTACACCTTC
TRBD1 | TRBJ2-3 | . | TRBV11-1 | CASSFGTAFSTDTQYF | TGTGCCAGCAGCTTCGGGACAGCGTTTAGCACAGATACGCAGTATTTT
TRBD1 | TRBJ2-7 | . | TRBV9 | CASSGIDRGFHEQYF | TGTGCCAGCAGTGGGATCGACAGGGGCTTCCACGAGCAGTACTTC
. | TRBJ1-1 | . | TRBV19 | CASSGEWDTEAFF | TGTGCCAGTAGTGGGGAATGGGACACTGAAGCTTTCTTT
TRBD2 | TRBJ2-5 | . | TRBV4-1 | CASSPGLAGGLLQYF | TGCGCCAGCAGCCCGGGACTAGCGGGGGGCTTACTACAGTACTTC
. | TRBJ2-6 | . | TRBV6-1 | CASSEDREPYSGANVLTF | TGTGCCAGCAGTGAAGACAGGGAGCCGTACTCTGGGGCCAACGTCCTGACTTTC
TRBD1 | TRBJ1-2 | . | TRBV4-2 | CASSQEGTETFYGYTF | TGTGCCAGCAGCCAAGAAGGGACAGAAACGTTCTATGGCTACACCTTC
TRBD2 | TRBJ2-7 | once | TRBV27 | CASLPSGGAVHEQYF | TGTGCCAGCCTGCCTAGCGGGGGGGCAGTTCACGAGCAGTACTTC
TRBD1 | TRBJ2-7 | . | TRBV4-1 | CASSPSRGPGYEQYF | TGCGCCAGCAGCCCGAGTAGGGGGCCGGGGTACGAGCAGTACTTC
. | TRBJ2-5 | . | TRBV11-2 | CASSPHFRGGETQYF | TGTGCCAGCAGCCCGCACTTCAGGGGAGGGGAGACCCAGTACTTC
TRBD1 | TRBJ1-6 | . | TRBV10-2 | CASTSTGVDSPLHF | TGCGCCAGCACTTCCACAGGGGTTGATTCACCCCTCCACTTT
TRBD1 | TRBJ2-7 | . | TRBV30 | CAYNRGREQYF | TGTGCCTACAACAGGGGGCGGGAGCAGTACTTC
TRBD1 | TRBJ2-3 | . | TRBV30 | CAWSVTGGPTDTQYF | TGTGCCTGGAGTGTGACAGGGGGCCCCACAGATACGCAGTATTTT
. | TRBJ2-3 | . | TRBV7-9 | CASSPAWELSTDTQYF | TGTGCCAGCAGCCCCGCGTGGGAGTTGAGCACAGATACGCAGTATTTT
. | TRBJ1-2 | . | TRBV6-6 | CASSYSVGGPYGYTF | TGTGCCAGCAGTTACTCGGTCGGAGGCCCCTATGGCTACACCTTC
. | TRBJ1-1 | . | TRBV29-1 | CSVGQNTEAFF | TGCAGCGTTGGTCAGAACACTGAAGCTTTCTTT
. | TRBJ2-5 | once | TRBV6-5 | CASSQQGTSSETQYF | TGTGCCAGCAGCCAACAGGGAACATCGTCAGAGACCCAGTACTTC
. | TRBJ2-2 | once | TRBV13 | CASSFGSGELFF | TGTGCCAGCAGCTTCGGGTCCGGGGAGCTGTTTTTT
TRBD2 | TRBJ2-2 | . | TRBV4-1 | CASSQMGTIGPTTGELFF | TGCGCCAGCAGCCAAATGGGGACTATAGGGCCTACTACCGGGGAGCTGTTTTTT
. | TRBJ2-7 | . | TRBV27 | CASSLLANYEQYF | TGTGCCAGCAGTTTATTAGCTAACTACGAGCAGTACTTC
TRBD1 | TRBJ1-4 | . | TRBV5-6 | CASSFGGGYEKLFF | TGTGCCAGCAGCTTTGGAGGGGGCTACGAAAAACTGTTTTTT
TRBD1 | TRBJ2-7 | . | TRBV19 | CASSIADRGHYEQYF | TGTGCCAGTAGTATAGCGGACAGGGGACACTACGAGCAGTACTTC
. | TRBJ2-1 | . | TRBV4-2 | CASSQSGDSEQFF | TGTGCCAGCAGCCAGTCGGGGGACAGTGAGCAGTTCTTC
. | TRBJ1-1 | . | TRBV9 | CASSVVTGWETEAFF | TGTGCCAGCAGCGTAGTAACCGGGTGGGAAACTGAAGCTTTCTTT
TRBD1 | TRBJ2-5 | once | TRBV7-2 | CASSPDIGQGVLETQYF | TGTGCCAGCAGCCCGGATATCGGACAGGGCGTCCTGGAGACCCAGTACTTC
TRBD2 | TRBJ2-7 | . | TRBV4-2 | CASSQVSGTSGYYEQYF | TGTGCCAGCAGCCAAGTATCCGGGACTAGCGGATACTACGAGCAGTACTTC